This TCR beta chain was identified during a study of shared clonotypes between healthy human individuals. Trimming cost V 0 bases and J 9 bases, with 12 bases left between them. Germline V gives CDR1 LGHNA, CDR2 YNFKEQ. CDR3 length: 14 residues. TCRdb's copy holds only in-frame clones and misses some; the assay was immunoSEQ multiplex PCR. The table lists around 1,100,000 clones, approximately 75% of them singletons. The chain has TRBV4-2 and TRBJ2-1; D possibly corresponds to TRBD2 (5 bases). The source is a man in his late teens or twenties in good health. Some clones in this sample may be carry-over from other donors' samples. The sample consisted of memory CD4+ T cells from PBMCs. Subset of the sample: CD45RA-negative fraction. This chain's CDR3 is CASSQERVSGEQFF. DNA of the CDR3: TGTGCCAGCAGCCAAGAGAGGGTATCGGGTGAGCAGTTCTTC.